This TCR beta chain emerged from a study of OX40 agonist ivuxolimab in advanced cancers. Across the whole study: Three patients got partial responses; one had hepatocellular carcinoma and two had cutaneous melanoma. Study observations and caveats: Expanded clones were, on average, more numerous in CD8+ T cells than in CD4+.

In the case of this clone: Its cognate antigen is unknown.

The CDR3 extends over 12 amino acids. V was cut by 4 bases and J by 4 bases, with 8 bases left in between. The V gene's germline CDR1 is SGHTA and CDR2 FQGNSA. Baseline, cycle 4 day 1, and cycle 7 day 1 were the blood sampling points. The data were produced by immunoSEQ multiplex PCR, yet TCRdb's version contains in-frame clones alone and is incomplete. The data show around 63,000 clones, with nearly 90% seen just once and approximately 0.3% held by the top ten. The TCR originated in an adult with an advanced solid tumor such as melanoma, head and neck, liver or kidney cancer. Specimen: CD4+ or CD8+ T cells sorted from blood, collected in a trial of the OX40 agonist ivuxolimab. The chain is built from TRBV7-2 and TRBJ2-7; D is uncertain. The DNA for the CDR3 is TGTGCCAGCAGCTGGCGCGTGTACGAGCAGTACTTC. This encodes CASSWRVYEQYF.